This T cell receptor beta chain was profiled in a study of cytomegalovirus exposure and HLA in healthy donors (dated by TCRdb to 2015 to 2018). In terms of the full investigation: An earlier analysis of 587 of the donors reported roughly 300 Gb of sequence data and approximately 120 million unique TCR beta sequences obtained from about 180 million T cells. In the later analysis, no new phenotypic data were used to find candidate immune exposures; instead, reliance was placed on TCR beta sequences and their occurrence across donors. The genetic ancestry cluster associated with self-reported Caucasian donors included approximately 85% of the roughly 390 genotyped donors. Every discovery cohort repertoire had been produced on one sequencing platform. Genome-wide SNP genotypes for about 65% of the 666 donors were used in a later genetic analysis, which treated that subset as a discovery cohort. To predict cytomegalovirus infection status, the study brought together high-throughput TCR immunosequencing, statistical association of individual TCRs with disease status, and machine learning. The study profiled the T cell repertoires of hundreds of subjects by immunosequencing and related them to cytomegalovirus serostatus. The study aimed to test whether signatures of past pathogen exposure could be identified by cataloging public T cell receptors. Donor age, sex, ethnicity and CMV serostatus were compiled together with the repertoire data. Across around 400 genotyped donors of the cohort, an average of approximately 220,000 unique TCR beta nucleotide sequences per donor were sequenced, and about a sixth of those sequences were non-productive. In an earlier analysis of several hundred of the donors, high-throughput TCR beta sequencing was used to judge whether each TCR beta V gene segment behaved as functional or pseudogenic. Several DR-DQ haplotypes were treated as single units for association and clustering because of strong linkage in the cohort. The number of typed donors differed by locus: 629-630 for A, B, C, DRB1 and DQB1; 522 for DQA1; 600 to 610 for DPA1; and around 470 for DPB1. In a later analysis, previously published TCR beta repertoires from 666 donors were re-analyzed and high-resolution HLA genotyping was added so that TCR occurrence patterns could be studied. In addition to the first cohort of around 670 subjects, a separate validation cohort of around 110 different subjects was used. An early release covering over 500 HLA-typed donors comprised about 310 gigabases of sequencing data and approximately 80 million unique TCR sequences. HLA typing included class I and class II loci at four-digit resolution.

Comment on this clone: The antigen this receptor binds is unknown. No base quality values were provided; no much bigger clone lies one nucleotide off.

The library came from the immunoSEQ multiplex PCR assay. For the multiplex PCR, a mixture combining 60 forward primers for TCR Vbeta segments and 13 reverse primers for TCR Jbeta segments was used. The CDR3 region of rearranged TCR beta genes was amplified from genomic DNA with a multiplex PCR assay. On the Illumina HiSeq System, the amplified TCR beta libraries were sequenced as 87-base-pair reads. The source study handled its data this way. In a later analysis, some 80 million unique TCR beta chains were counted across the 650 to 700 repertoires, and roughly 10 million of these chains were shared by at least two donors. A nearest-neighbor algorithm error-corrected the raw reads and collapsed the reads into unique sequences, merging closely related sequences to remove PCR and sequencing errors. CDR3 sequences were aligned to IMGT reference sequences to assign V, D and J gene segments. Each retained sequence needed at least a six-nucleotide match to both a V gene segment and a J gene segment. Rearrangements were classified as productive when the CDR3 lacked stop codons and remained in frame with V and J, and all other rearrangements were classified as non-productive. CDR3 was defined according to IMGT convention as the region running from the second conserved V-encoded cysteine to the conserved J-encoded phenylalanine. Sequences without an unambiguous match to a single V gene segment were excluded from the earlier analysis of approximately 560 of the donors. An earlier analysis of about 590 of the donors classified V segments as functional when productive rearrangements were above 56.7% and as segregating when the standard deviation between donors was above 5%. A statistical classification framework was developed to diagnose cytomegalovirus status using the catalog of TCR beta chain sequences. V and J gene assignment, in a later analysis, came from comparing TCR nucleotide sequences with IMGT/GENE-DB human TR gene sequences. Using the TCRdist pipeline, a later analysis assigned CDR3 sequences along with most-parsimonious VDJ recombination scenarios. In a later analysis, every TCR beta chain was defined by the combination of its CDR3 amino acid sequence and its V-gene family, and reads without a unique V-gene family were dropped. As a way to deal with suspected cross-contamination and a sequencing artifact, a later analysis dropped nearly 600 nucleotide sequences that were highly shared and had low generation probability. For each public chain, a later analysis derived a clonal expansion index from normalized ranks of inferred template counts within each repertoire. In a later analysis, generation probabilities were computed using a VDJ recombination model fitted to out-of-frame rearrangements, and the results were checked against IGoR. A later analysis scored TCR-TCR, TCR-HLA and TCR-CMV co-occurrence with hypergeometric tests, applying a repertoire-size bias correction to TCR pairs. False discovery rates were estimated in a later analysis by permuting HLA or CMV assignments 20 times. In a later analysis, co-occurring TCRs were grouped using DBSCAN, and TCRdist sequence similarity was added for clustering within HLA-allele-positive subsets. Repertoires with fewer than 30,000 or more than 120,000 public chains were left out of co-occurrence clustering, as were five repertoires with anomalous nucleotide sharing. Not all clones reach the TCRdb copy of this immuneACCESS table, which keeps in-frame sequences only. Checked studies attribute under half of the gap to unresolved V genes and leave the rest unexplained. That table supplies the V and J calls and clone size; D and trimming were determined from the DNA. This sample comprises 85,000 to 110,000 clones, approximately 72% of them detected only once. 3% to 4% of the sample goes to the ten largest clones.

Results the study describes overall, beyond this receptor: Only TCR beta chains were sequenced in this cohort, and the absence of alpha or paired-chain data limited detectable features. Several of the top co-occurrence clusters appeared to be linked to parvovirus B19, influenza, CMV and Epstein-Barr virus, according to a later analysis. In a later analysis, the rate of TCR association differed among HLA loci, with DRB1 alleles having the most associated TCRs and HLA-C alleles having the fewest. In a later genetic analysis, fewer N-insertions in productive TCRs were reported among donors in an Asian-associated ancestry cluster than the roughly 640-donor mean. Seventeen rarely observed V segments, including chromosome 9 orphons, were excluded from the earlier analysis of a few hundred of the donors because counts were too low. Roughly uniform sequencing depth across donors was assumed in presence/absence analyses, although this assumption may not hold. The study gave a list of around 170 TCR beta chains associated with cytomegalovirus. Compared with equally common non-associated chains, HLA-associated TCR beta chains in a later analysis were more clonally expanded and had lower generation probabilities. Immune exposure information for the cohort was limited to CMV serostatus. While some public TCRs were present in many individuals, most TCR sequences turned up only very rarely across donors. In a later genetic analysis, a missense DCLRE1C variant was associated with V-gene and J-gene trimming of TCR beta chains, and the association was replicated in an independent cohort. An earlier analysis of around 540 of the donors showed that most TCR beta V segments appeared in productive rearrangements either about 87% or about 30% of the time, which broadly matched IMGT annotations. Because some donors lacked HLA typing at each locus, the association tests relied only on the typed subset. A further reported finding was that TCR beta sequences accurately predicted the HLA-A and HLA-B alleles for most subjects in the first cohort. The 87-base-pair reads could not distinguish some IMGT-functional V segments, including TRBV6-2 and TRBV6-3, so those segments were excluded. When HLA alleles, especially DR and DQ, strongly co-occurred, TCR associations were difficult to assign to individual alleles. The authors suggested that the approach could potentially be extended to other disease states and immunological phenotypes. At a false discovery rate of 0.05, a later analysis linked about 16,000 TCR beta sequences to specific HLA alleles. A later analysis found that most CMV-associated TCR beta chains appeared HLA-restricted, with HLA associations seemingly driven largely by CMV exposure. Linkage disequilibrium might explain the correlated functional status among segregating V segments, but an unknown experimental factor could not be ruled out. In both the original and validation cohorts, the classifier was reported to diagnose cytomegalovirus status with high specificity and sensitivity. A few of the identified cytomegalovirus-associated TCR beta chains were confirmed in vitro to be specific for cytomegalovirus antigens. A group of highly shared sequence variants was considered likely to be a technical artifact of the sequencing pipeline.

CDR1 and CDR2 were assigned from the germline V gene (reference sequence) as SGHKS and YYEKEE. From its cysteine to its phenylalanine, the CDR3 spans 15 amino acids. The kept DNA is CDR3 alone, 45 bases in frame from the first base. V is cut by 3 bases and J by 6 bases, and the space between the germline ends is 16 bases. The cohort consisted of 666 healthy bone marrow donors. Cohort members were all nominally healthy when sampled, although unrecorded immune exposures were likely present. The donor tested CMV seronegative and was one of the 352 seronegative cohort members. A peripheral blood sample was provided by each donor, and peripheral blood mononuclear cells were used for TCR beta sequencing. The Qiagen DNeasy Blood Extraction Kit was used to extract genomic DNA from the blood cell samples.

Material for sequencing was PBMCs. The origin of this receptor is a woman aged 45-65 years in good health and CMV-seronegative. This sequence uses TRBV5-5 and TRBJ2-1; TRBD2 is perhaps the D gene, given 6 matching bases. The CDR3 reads CASSSLTGAINEQFF. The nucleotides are TGTGCCAGCAGCTCCCTAACGGGAGCTATCAATGAGCAGTTCTTC.